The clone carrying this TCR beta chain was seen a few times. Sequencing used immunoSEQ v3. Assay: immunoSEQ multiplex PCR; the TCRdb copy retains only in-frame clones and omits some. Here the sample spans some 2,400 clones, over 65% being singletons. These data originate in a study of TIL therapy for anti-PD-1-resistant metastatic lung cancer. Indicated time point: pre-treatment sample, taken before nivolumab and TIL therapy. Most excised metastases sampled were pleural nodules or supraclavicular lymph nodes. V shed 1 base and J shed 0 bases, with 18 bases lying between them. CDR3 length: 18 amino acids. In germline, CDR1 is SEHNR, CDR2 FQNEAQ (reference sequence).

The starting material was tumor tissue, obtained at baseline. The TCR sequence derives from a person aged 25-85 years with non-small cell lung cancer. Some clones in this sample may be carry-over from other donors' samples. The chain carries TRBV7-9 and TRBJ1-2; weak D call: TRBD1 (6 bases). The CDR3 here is CASSLGSGATFANYGYTF. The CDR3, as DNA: TGTGCCAGCAGCTTAGGATCAGGGGCTACGTTTGCTAACTATGGCTACACCTTC. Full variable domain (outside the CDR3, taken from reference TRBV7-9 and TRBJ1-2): DTGVSQNPRHKITKRGQNVTFRCDPISEHNRLYWYRQTLGQGPEFLTYFQNEAQLEKSRLLSDRFSAERPKGSFSTLEIQRTEQGDSAMYLCASSLGSGATFANYGYTFGSGTRLTVV.